The clone carrying this T cell receptor (beta chain) appeared many times. Antigen: not known. The V gene's germline CDR1 is MDHEN and CDR2 SYDVKM. V was shortened by 4 bases and J by 12 bases, with 10 bases between the two germline ends. The length of the CDR3 is 11 residues. The data stem from a study of identical twins. Findings of the study overall: There was an excess of low generation probability in the out-of-frame alpha sequences that twins shared. Modelling approaches yielded underestimates of out-of-frame TCR alpha sharing between monozygotic twins.

With template switching, a universal primer site was added, and the cDNA carried unique molecular identifiers. From the 5' RACE reads, TCRdb called clonotypes with MiXCR, one entry per CDR3 protein. The sample carries 570,000 or so distinct CDR3 sequences, more than 9% recorded once. The sample was also linked to a second study, of yellow fever vaccine responses in identical twins.

The sequence was obtained from a woman under 30 in good health. V gene TRBV28 combines with J gene TRBJ2-1, with D perhaps matching TRBD2 (5 bases). Sequencing was carried out using PBMCs. Here the CDR3 reads CASSSTRGQFF. CDR3 nucleotide sequence: TGTGCCAGCAGTTCGACCCGGGGGCAGTTCTTC.